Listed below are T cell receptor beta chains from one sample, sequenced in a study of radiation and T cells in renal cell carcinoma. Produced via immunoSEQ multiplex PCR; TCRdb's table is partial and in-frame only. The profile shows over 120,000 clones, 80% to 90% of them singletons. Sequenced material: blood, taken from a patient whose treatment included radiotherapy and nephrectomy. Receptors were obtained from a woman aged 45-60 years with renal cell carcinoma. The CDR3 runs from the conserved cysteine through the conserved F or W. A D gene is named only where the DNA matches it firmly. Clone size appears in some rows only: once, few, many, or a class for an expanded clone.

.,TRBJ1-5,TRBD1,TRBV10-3,CAISGQGQGQPQHF,TGTGCCATCAGTGGACAGGGGCAGGGTCAGCCCCAGCATTTT
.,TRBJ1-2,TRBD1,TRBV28,CASSGTGGYGYTF,TGTGCCAGCAGTGGGACAGGGGGCTATGGCTACACCTTC
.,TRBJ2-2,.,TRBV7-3,CASSPQGLNTGELFF,TGTGCCAGCAGCCCGCAAGGACTGAACACCGGGGAGCTGTTTTTT
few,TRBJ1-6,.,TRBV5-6,CASSSGSGGNSPLHF,TGTGCCAGCAGCTCCGGATCTGGGGGGAATTCACCCCTCCACTTT
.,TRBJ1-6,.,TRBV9,CASSVASNSPLHF,TGTGCCAGCAGCGTAGCAAGTAATTCACCCCTCCACTTT
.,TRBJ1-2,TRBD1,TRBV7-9,CASSDRGLNYGYTF,TGTGCCAGCAGCGACAGGGGGCTTAACTATGGCTACACCTTC
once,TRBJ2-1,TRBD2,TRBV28,CASSLQLAGWNEQFF,TGTGCCAGCAGTTTACAACTAGCGGGGTGGAATGAGCAGTTCTTC
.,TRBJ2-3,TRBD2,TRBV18,CASSPTSGGTDTQYF,TGTGCCAGCTCACCGACTAGCGGGGGCACAGATACGCAGTATTTT
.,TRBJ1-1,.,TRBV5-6,CASIRGYEAFF,TGTGCCAGCATCCGGGGGTATGAAGCTTTCTTT
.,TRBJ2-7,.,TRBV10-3,CAISLDHYEQYF,TGTGCCATCAGCCTGGACCACTACGAGCAGTACTTC
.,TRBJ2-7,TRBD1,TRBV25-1,CASSPTGGLYEQYF,TGTGCCAGCAGCCCAACAGGGGGCTTGTACGAGCAGTACTTC
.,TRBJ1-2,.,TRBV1,CTSSQGPPGQPNYGYTF,TGCACCAGCAGCCAAGGCCCCCCGGGACAGCCTAACTATGGCTACACCTTC
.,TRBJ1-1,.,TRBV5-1,CASSFTAMNTEAFF,TGCGCCAGCAGCTTTACAGCTATGAACACTGAAGCTTTCTTT
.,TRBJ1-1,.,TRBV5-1,CASSPTGARNTEAFF,TGCGCCAGCAGCCCCACGGGAGCGCGAAACACTGAAGCTTTCTTT
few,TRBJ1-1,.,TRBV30,CAWNQDTEAFF,TGTGCCTGGAATCAGGACACTGAAGCTTTCTTT
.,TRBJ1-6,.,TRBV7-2,CASSLLGSPLHF,TGTGCCAGCAGCTTATTGGGGTCACCCCTCCACTTT
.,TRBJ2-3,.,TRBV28,CASSLAGHTQYF,TGTGCCAGCAGTTTAGCGGGGCATACGCAGTATTTT
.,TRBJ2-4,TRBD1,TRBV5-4,CASSEQGAPSIQYF,TGTGCCAGCAGCGAACAGGGGGCGCCTAGCATTCAGTACTTC
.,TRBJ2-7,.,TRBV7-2,CASSLDPSASYEQYF,TGTGCCAGCAGCTTAGACCCTTCAGCTTCCTACGAGCAGTACTTC
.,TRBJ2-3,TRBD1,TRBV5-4,CASSHTGTGTDTQYF,TGTGCCAGCAGCCACACCGGGACAGGCACAGATACGCAGTATTTT
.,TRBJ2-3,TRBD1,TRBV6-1,CASSEDEADRLGTDTQYF,TGTGCCAGCAGTGAAGACGAGGCGGACAGGTTAGGCACAGATACGCAGTATTTT
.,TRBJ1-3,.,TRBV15,CATSRDWSGSSGNTIYF,TGTGCCACCAGCAGAGATTGGTCGGGCAGCTCTGGAAACACCATATATTTT
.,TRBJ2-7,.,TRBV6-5,CASSLGVGTYEQYF,TGTGCCAGCAGTCTGGGGGTAGGGACGTACGAGCAGTACTTC
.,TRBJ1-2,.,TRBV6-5,CASSQNFNYGYTF,TGTGCCAGCAGCCAAAACTTTAACTATGGCTACACCTTC
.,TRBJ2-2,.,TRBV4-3,CASSQADRTTGELFF,TGCGCCAGCAGCCAAGCTGACAGAACTACCGGGGAGCTGTTTTTT
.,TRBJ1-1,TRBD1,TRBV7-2,CASSPGQYTEAFF,TGTGCCAGCAGCCCGGGACAGTACACTGAAGCTTTCTTT
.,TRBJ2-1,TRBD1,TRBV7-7,CASSLGQGAYNEQFF,TGTGCCAGCAGCTTAGGACAGGGGGCCTACAATGAGCAGTTCTTC
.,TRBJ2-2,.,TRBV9,CASSVWGAENTGELFF,TGTGCCAGCAGCGTATGGGGGGCTGAGAACACCGGGGAGCTGTTTTTT
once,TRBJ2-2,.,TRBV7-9,CASSLRAPNTGELFF,TGTGCCAGCAGCTTACGGGCACCGAACACCGGGGAGCTGTTTTTT
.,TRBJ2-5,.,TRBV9,CASSTQKQETQYF,TGTGCCAGCAGCACTCAGAAGCAAGAGACCCAGTACTTC
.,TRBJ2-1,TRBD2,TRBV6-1,CASSASSGGYNEQFF,TGTGCCAGCAGCGCGAGCAGCGGGGGTTACAATGAGCAGTTCTTC
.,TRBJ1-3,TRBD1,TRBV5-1,CASSTRQGGGRNTIYF,TGCGCCAGCAGCACCCGACAGGGAGGAGGGAGAAACACCATATATTTT
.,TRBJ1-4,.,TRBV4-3,CASSHTTGFSEKLFF,TGCGCCAGCAGCCACACTACAGGGTTTTCGGAAAAACTGTTTTTT
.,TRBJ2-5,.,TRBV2,CASNQNLETQYF,TGTGCCAGCAACCAAAACCTAGAGACCCAGTACTTC